This T cell receptor beta chain was recorded in a study of T cell responses to AZD1222 COVID-19 vaccine (dated by TCRdb to the early 2020s). At the level of the whole study: AZD1222 recipients with second doses at about 4 weeks or about 12 weeks were pooled, because spike-specific TCR depth and breadth did not differ between schedules. TCR sequencing covered roughly 230 trial participants: 200 to 220 given two doses of AZD1222 and approximately 25 given two doses of MenACWY control vaccine. Trial participants were enrolled by age into 18-55, 56-69 and 70-plus year subgroups, with around 140, 26 and 57 TCR-sequenced participants respectively. Overall study results and their limits: No day 14 peak-response samples were available, so repertoires were characterized only after the peak T cell response. Participants were mostly white British and included more females than males, and it was suggested by the authors that clonal diversity may have been underestimated. Conclusions about previously exposed vaccinees are limited because only six or seven AZD1222 recipients were SARS-CoV-2 seropositive at baseline. After two AZD1222 doses, spike-specific TCR breadth and depth were significantly higher than at day 0 and than in MenACWY recipients. The vaccine-associated CD4 TCRs covered the entire spike protein, and the dominant responses fell in regions 160-218 and 743-854. Nearly half of unique spike-specific TCRs reportedly recognized epitopes outside regions mutated in the B.1.351 and B.1.1.7 variants. The 56-69-year group was small, and its depth increase did not reach significance, likely because of low power.

From the germline V gene (reference sequence), CDR1 is LNHDA and CDR2 is SQIVND. The V end loses 0 bases and the J end loses 0 bases, and a stretch of 2 bases separates them. The CDR3 covers 13 residues, taking in both the cysteine and the phenylalanine. Solely the CDR3 DNA is kept, with 39 bases framed from the first base. The CDR3 regions of human TCRbeta chains were analyzed by immunosequencing. Processing in the source paper ran as follows. Repertoire TCRs were matched against a reference library of SARS-CoV-2-specific TCRs generated with the MIRA antigen-specificity platform. Breadth was defined as the fraction of unique TCRs that were SARS-CoV-2-associated. Depth was defined as the fraction of total T cells that were SARS-CoV-2-associated. Using the MIRA data, each spike-specific TCR was mapped to the spike region that the TCR reacts to and placed in a CD4 or CD8 class. Log10-transformed breadth and depth values were compared by one-way ANOVA with Sidak's multiple comparisons tests. TCRdb re-hosts the immuneACCESS table, in-frame sequences only. Its copies lack some clones; in the studies checked, an unresolved V gene accounts for under half of them, and the cause for the rest is not known. The DNA was the basis for D and trimming; V, J and clone size are from that table. This sample lists some 100,000 clones; over 90% were detected once. The top ten constitute about 1.5% of the sample.

Notes on this clone: What antigen it recognizes has not been identified. Per-nucleotide qualities are absent, and no much larger clonotype sits a single base away.

The intended sense of this specimen's time point label: baseline before first vaccination. Samples from vaccinated people were obtained from the UK trials COV001 and COV002, which included a single-blind randomized controlled phase 2/3 trial of AZD1222 (ChAdOx1 nCoV-19) in healthy adults. For TCRbeta chain sequencing, PBMC samples from trial participants were taken at day 0 and at day 28 after the second dose. The rearrangement joined TRBV19 to TRBJ1-2; no D segment can be confidently identified. The specimen comprised peripheral blood, sampled on day 0 of AZD1222 vaccination. The sequence was collected from an adult in good health. At the DNA level, the sequence is TGTGCCAGTAGTATAGAGGCTAACTATGGCTACACCTTC. This yields the protein CASSIEANYGYTF.